These 21 T cell receptor beta chains were sequenced from one sample in a study of beta chain features in type 1 diabetes. Study-wide points: For Type 1 diabetes patients, all four CD4+ subsets carried TCRB CDR3s that were moderately but significantly shorter.

No cognate antigen is known for these TCRs. Sequenced material consisted of expressed TCRB transcripts (all of the isolated RNA was reverse transcribed). Assay used: immunoSEQ multiplex PCR; TCRdb lists only in-frame clones, some missing. The sample includes about 150,000 clones, roughly 7.1% of them seen just once. Material: central memory CD4+ T cells from blood. The receptors were sampled from a woman in her thirties or forties with type 1 diabetes.

This clone was seen more than once but under ten times. The chain joins TRBV6-1 to TRBJ2-5; 7 bases agree with TRBD1. The CDR3 runs 14 residues. The germline V gene has CDR1 MNHNS and CDR2 SASEGT. Trimming cost V 6 bases and J 4 bases; bases outside gene matches: 8. The CDR3 is CASSPGGSRETQYF. DNA of the CDR3: TGTGCCAGCAGCCCAGGGGGTAGCCGAGAGACCCAGTACTTC.

V and J are TRBV4-3 and TRBJ2-7, with 8 nucleotides matching TRBD2. The V and J ends lost 1 base and 5 bases, in that order; junction bases with no gene match: 7. Looked up from germline, CDR1 is LGHNA and CDR2 is YSLEER. This CDR3 has 15 residues. The CDR3: CASSQGGLGDHEQYF. Written as DNA, the CDR3 is TGCGCCAGCAGCCAAGGGGGACTAGGGGACCACGAGCAGTACTTC.

The chain recombines TRBV4-1 with TRBJ1-3; D gene unclear. The CDR3 runs to 13 residues. V was trimmed by 0 bases and J by 7 bases, leaving 7 bases between them. Germline values: CDR1 MGHRA, CDR2 YSYEKL. The CDR3 DNA follows: TGCGCCAGCAGCCAAGATGAACTGAACACCATATATTTT. Translating gives CASSQDELNTIYF.

This clone has only a few counts. V and J are TRBV29-1 and TRBJ2-5, with 9 bases lining up with TRBD2. Germline V gene lookup returns CDR1 SQVTM and CDR2 ANQGSEA. The J segment lost 1 base and the V segment lost 4 bases, leaving 4 bases of the junction unmatched. This CDR3 spans 14 amino acids. The CDR3 protein is CSVGGREGQETQYF. CDR3 sequence (DNA): TGCAGCGTTGGCGGGCGGGAGGGCCAAGAGACCCAGTACTTC.

This chain connects TRBV30 to TRBJ2-5, with D unclear. Germline V gene data show CDR1 as GTSNPN and CDR2 as SVGIG (reference sequence). Trimming took 5 bases from V and 4 from J, leaving 11 bases between them. The CDR3 totals 12 residues. DNA for the CDR3: TGTGCCTGGGTGGAGCTGGGAGAGACCCAGTACTTC. Amino acid sequence: CAWVELGETQYF.

This clone occurred a few times. V and J are TRBV12-5 and TRBJ2-2; possible D gene TRBD1, 6 bases. V was shortened by 1 base and J by 0 bases, with 9 bases between the two germline ends. The length of the CDR3 is 16 residues. The germline V gene encodes CDR1 LGHNT and CDR2 FRNRAP. The chain's CDR3 is CASGLAAGANTGELFF. CDR3 nucleotides: TGTGCTAGTGGTTTGGCCGCAGGGGCGAACACCGGGGAGCTGTTTTTT.

Many counts were recorded for this clone. This chain connects TRBV4-3 to TRBJ1-2; D call uncertain. CDR1 and CDR2 (germline): LGHNA, YSLEER. CDR3 length: 13 residues. With 0 bases removed from V and 10 bases from J, the gap between germline ends came to 12 bases. CDR3 protein: CASSQDLGRVYTF. DNA of the CDR3: TGCGCCAGCAGCCAAGATCTGGGGAGGGTCTACACCTTC.

CDR3 amino acids: CASSLSRGGAVRAFF. The CDR3 DNA is TGTGCCAGCAGCTTGAGTCGGGGAGGGGCGGTACGAGCTTTCTTT. The rearrangement links TRBV11-2 to TRBJ1-1; D is perhaps TRBD1 (5 bases). The CDR3 contains 15 residues. Deletions cut 3 bases from V and 10 bases from J, with 21 bases between. The germline CDR1 and CDR2 sequences are SGHAT and FQNNGV.

The rearrangement uses TRBV4-3 and TRBJ1-4, with D perhaps TRBD1 (6 bases). Trimming cost V 0 bases and J 10 bases, with 9 bases left between them. The CDR3 is 13 residues long. Germline CDR1 is LGHNA and CDR2 is YSLEER. CDR3 in DNA: TGCGCCAGCAGCCAAGATCAGGGGAGAAAACTGTTTTTT. Its protein product is CASSQDQGRKLFF.

This clone was seen more than once but under ten times. The genes are TRBV2 and TRBJ1-2, with D unclear. CDR1 and CDR2 (germline): SNHLY, FYNNEI. The CDR3 runs 13 residues. V shed 6 bases and J shed 5 bases, with 13 bases lying between them. As DNA, the CDR3 is TGTGCCAGCAGGACACGCGCCTCATATGGCTACACCTTC. Translated, it gives CASRTRASYGYTF.

This clone was detected a few times. The rearrangement uses TRBV5-4 and TRBJ1-6; no reliable D call. This CDR3 contains 14 residues. Germline V gives CDR1 SGHNT, CDR2 YYREEE (reference sequence). The V end was cut by 3 bases, the J end by 7 bases, with 11 bases between. The CDR3 DNA reads TGTGCCAGCAGCTGGGATCGGGGAAATTCACCCCTCCACTTT. It translates to CASSWDRGNSPLHF.

The V call is TRBV19, the J call TRBJ2-3; 7 bases align to TRBD1. Germline values: CDR1 LNHDA, CDR2 SQIVND (reference sequence). The CDR3 is made up of 15 amino acids. Germline trimming cut 5 bases from V and 2 bases from J; bases unmatched to any gene: 7. Here the CDR3 reads CASSPQTGITDTQYF. The DNA for the CDR3 is TGTGCCAGTAGTCCACAGACAGGGATCACAGATACGCAGTATTTT.

The J gene is TRBJ1-4, the V gene TRBV6-6; 7 nucleotides match TRBD1. Germline trimming cut 5 bases from V and 1 base from J; bases unmatched to any gene: 1. The germline V gene encodes CDR1 MNHNY and CDR2 SVGAGI (reference sequence). This CDR3 comprises 14 residues. The CDR3 region is CASSDRETNEKLFF. CDR3 sequence (DNA): TGTGCCAGCAGTGACAGGGAAACTAATGAAAAACTGTTTTTT.

This clone was seen a handful of times. The rearrangement joins TRBV25-1 to TRBJ1-6; 8 bases line up with TRBD1. Trimming took 8 bases from V and 14 from J; bases not matched to a gene: 11. CDR1 is MGHDK, CDR2 SYGVNS, per germline. The CDR3 is made up of 13 amino acids. CDR3 in DNA: TGTGCCAGCCGCGGACAGGGAAACGATGCCCTCCACTTT. Translating it yields CASRGQGNDALHF.

This clone was counted between two and nine times. The rearrangement uses TRBV15 and TRBJ2-7; no clear D. V was clipped by 3 bases and J by 2 bases, with 11 bases between them. The CDR3 is 14 amino acids. Germline CDR1 is LNHNV and CDR2 is YYDKDF (reference sequence). The CDR3 DNA reads as TGTGCCACCAGCAGCCTTTCGGGTACCTACGAGCAGTACTTC. As protein: CATSSLSGTYEQYF.

In its sample, this clone was seen a few times. This chain connects TRBV28 to TRBJ2-1; 14 nucleotides align to TRBD2. This CDR3 is 16 amino acids long. V was clipped by 4 bases and J by 12 bases; unmatched bases: 11. Germline lookup yields CDR1 MDHEN and CDR2 SYDVKM. The CDR3 nucleotides read TGTGCCAGCAGTTCCGGGACTAGCGGGAGAACAGTGTCGCAGTTCTTC. Encoded protein: CASSSGTSGRTVSQFF.

The gene calls are TRBV9 and TRBJ2-5, with a tentative D call TRBD1 (6 bases). The CDR3 extends over 13 amino acids. Germline assignment: CDR1 SGDLS and CDR2 YYNGEE. Between the trimmed V and J ends, which lost 2 bases and 3 bases, there was a span of 8 bases. CDR3 bases: TGTGCCAGCAGCGTCAACAGGGAAGAGACCCAGTACTTC. This translates into CASSVNREETQYF.

This clone was observed a handful of times. J is TRBJ1-1 and V is TRBV2; maybe TRBD1 (5 bases). Trimming pared 4 bases from V and 10 bases from J, leaving 13 bases between. The V gene's germline CDR1 is SNHLY and CDR2 FYNNEI. The CDR3 covers 12 residues. CDR3 amino acids: CASSVGRGSAFF. The CDR3 coding sequence is TGTGCCAGCAGTGTCGGGCGGGGGTCAGCTTTCTTT.

V usage is TRBV7-2 and J usage is TRBJ2-7, with TRBD2 as a possible D gene (5 bases). The CDR3 has 15 residues. V was trimmed by 3 bases and J by 1 base, leaving 13 bases between them. Germline V gene data show CDR1 as SGHTA and CDR2 as FQGNSA. CDR3 in DNA: TGTGCCAGCAGCTTCACGCCTGGGAGATCCTACGAGCAGTACTTC. Protein sequence: CASSFTPGRSYEQYF.

The chain has TRBV7-2 and TRBJ2-5; possible D gene TRBD2, 7 bases. V was shortened by 5 bases and J by 5 bases, with 12 bases between the two germline ends. Germline V gene sequence: CDR1 SGHTA, CDR2 FQGNSA. The length of the CDR3 is 13 residues. The CDR3 region has the DNA TGTGCCAGCAGCATTGAGGGGGGGGAGACCCAGTACTTC. Protein product: CASSIEGGETQYF.

The chain recombines TRBV7-9 with TRBJ1-1; the D is unclear. V lost 5 bases and J 1 base, leaving 8 bases between the germline ends. This CDR3 has 13 amino acids. Looked up from germline, CDR1 is SEHNR and CDR2 is FQNEAQ (reference sequence). The chain's CDR3 is CASSPQQNTEAFF. DNA for the CDR3: TGTGCCAGCAGCCCGCAACAGAACACTGAAGCTTTCTTT.